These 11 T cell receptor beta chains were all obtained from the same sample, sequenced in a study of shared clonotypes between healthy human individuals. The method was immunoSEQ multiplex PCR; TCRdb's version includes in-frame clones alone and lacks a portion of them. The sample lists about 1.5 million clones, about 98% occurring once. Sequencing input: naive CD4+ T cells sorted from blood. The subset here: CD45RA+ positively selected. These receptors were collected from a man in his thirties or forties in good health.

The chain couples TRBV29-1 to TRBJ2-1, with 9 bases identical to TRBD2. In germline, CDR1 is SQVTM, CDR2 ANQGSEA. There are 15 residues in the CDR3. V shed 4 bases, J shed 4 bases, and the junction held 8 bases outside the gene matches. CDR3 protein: CSVGLRLAEYNEQFF. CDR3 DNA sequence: TGCAGCGTTGGCTTGAGACTAGCGGAATACAATGAGCAGTTCTTC.

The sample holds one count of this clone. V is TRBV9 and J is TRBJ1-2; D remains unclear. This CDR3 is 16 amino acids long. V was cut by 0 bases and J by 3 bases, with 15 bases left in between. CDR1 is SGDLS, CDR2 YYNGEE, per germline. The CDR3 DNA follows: TGTGCCAGCAGCGTAGGGCAAGGGCGAAAGGACTATGGCTACACCTTC. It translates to CASSVGQGRKDYGYTF.

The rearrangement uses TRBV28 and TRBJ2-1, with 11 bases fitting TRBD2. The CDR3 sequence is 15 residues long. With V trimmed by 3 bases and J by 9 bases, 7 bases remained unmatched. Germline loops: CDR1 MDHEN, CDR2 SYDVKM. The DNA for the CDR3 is TGTGCCAGCAGTTTGGCTAGCGGGAGGCGGGGTGAGCAGTTCTTC. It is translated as CASSLASGRRGEQFF.

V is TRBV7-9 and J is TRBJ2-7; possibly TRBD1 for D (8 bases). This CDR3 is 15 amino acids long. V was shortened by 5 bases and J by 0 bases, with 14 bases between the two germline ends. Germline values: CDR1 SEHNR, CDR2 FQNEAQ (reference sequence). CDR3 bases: TGTGCCAGCAGCGGACTAGACAGGGGCTCCTACGAGCAGTACTTC. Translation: CASSGLDRGSYEQYF.

DNA of the CDR3: TGTGCCAGCAGCTCCACAGGGTACACCGGGGAGCTGTTTTTT. Translated, it gives CASSSTGYTGELFF. This chain connects TRBV11-3 to TRBJ2-2; weak D call: TRBD1 (6 bases). CDR3 size: 14 residues. Trimming left V 4 bases short and J 3 bases short, with 9 bases between. The V gene's germline CDR1 is SGHNT and CDR2 YENEEA.

The CDR3 DNA sequence: TGTGCCTGGAGTCCCCGGGGGTACACTGAAGCTTTCTTT. It codes for CAWSPRGYTEAFF. The chain links TRBV30 to TRBJ1-1; possibly TRBD1 for D (5 bases). CDR1 and CDR2 (germline): GTSNPN, SVGIG (reference sequence). The CDR3 loop spans 13 amino acids. Trimming removed 2 bases at V and 3 bases at J, with 10 bases between. Complete variable domain (other parts from reference TRBV30 and TRBJ1-1): SQTIHQWPATLVQPVGSPLSLECTVEGTSNPNLYWYRQAAGRGLQLLFYSVGIGQISSEVPQNLSASRPQDRQFILSSKKLLLSDSGFYLCAWSPRGYTEAFFGQGTRLTVV.

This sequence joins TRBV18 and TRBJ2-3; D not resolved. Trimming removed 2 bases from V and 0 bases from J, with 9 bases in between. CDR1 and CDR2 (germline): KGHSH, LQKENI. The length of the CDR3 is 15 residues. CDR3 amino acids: CASSPGRISTDTQYF. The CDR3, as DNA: TGTGCCAGCTCACCAGGGCGGATTAGCACAGATACGCAGTATTTT.

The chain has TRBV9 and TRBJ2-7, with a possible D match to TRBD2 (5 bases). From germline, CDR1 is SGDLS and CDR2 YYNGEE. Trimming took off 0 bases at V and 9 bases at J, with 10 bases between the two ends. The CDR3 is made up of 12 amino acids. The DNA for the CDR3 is TGTGCCAGCAGCGTAGAAGAGGGCACGCAGTACTTC. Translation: CASSVEEGTQYF.

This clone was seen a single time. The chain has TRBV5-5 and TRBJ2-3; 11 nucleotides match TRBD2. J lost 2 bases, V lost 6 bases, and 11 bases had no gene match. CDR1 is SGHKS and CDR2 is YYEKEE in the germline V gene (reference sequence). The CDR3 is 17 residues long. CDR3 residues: CASTRRETSGVTDTQYF. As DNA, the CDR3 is TGTGCCAGCACAAGGAGGGAGACTAGCGGGGTCACAGATACGCAGTATTTT.

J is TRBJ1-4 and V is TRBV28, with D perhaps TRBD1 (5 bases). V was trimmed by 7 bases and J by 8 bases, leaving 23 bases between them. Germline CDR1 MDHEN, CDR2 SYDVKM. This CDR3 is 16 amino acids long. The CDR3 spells CASKETPGRRLEKLFF. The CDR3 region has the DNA TGTGCCAGCAAAGAAACCCCGGGACGACGCCTCGAAAAACTGTTTTTT.

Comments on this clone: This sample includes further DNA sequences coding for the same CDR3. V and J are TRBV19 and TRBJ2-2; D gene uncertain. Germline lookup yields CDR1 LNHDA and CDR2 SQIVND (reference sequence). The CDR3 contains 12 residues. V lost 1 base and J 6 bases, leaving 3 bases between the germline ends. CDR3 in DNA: TGTGCCAGTAGTATAGTAGCCGGGGAGCTGTTTTTT. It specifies CASSIVAGELFF.